This T cell receptor (beta chain) was retrieved from a study of blood T cells in healthy people across ages. Overall study findings and caveats: The unknown donor CMV status may have confounded expanded clonotype changes. The long-lived group displayed more naive CD4+ cells, plus higher diversity, than the aged donors did.

Sample-barcoded 5' priming and a J-beta primer mix drove a second PCR of about 6 to 12 cycles. Every single cDNA molecule received a tag from a template-switch adaptor with 12 random nucleotides. TCRdb re-analysed the 5' RACE reads in MiXCR, keeping a single row per CDR3 protein. The sample consists of 800,000 to 900,000 distinct CDR3 sequences, 62% of them appearing once. This clonotype has more than one count but fewer than ten. Its antigen is undetermined. The receptor's source is a man in his thirties or forties in good health. Source material: blood.

This CDR3 is CASSLEGAADQPQHF. In DNA, the CDR3 is TGCGCCAGCAGCTTGGAGGGGGCCGCCGATCAGCCCCAGCATTTT. V gene TRBV5-1 combines with J gene TRBJ1-5, with 7 bases that match TRBD1. The CDR3 has 15 residues. Trimming cost V 0 bases and J 5 bases; bases outside gene matches: 5. Germline lookup yields CDR1 SGHRS and CDR2 YFSETQ.